The clone carrying this T cell receptor beta chain was found a few times. Its target is unknown. TCRdb ran MiXCR on the reads and lists one entry per CDR3 protein. Here the sample spans around 360,000 distinct CDR3 sequences, roughly 34% being singletons. This sample was taken from a study of T cell repertoires in cytomegalovirus infection. The clonotype comes from a human donor in good health (CMV status not recorded). Some clones in this sample may be carry-over from other donors' samples. The sequences come from cultured PBMCs, collected from culture after CMV antigen stimulation.

CDR3 sequence reads: CASSRTGNNSPLHF. In DNA, the CDR3 is TGTGCCAGCAGCCGGACAGGGAATAATTCACCCCTCCACTTT. The chain combines TRBV7-2 with TRBJ1-6; TRBD1 matches 8 bases. Trimming at V came to 5 bases and at J to 5 bases, leaving 2 bases not matched to a gene. Germline loops: CDR1 SGHTA, CDR2 FQGNSA. This CDR3 comprises 14 residues.